This T cell receptor (beta chain) is from a study of OX40 agonist ivuxolimab in advanced cancers. Study-wide context: The costimulatory receptor OX40 (CD134) was targeted by ivuxolimab, a fully human IgG2 agonistic monoclonal antibody. Intravenous ivuxolimab was administered to patients every 2 weeks at six dose levels: 0.01, 0.1, 0.3, 1.5, 3 and 10 mg/kg. Of the approximately 54 patients in dose escalation, some 20 had hepatocellular carcinoma, approximately 15 had melanoma, 9 had renal cell carcinoma and 9 had head and neck cancer. In the dose-escalation cohort, more than 75% of patients were male, and the mean age was roughly 60 years, with a range of about 23 to 85. Patients were allowed to have had prior anti-PD-1, anti-PD-L1 or anti-CTLA-4 therapy, and 30% to 40% of the dose-escalation patients had been treated with checkpoint inhibitors. Partial responses were achieved by three dose-escalation patients, of whom one had hepatocellular carcinoma and two had cutaneous melanoma. Peripheral TCRbeta sequencing aimed to test whether ivuxolimab altered TCR sequence diversity and caused clonal T-cell expansion. The paper reports the monotherapy dose-escalation portion (N of about 50 patients) of the phase I ivuxolimab trial.

From the cysteine through the phenylalanine, the CDR3 covers 14 amino acids. Only the CDR3 part of the read is kept: 42 bases, read in frame from the first base. CDR1 and CDR2, looked up from the germline V gene (reference sequence), are MNHNY and SVGAGI. V is reduced by 0 bases and J by 4 bases, leaving a spacing of 9 bases between them. Paper-wide results and their limitations: In the 0.1-3.0 mg/kg groups, partial responders were among the patients with the lowest normalized peripheral clonal expansion, particularly in CD8+ T cells. Low levels of normalized T-cell clonal expansion were also shown by some nonresponding patients. On average, CD8+ T cells showed more expanded clones than CD4+ T cells after ivuxolimab. At doses of 0.1 to 3.0 mg/kg, clonal expansion of both CD4+ and CD8+ T cells in blood was seen between baseline and week 6. Which antigens the clonally expanded peripheral T cells were specific for was not determined.

The trial excluded patients who had a history of autoimmune disease or who were on systemic immunosuppression. In every dose cohort, peripheral blood was drawn for TCR sequencing at baseline, cycle 4 day 1, and cycle 7 day 1. Samples came from an open-label, multicenter, first-in-human phase I dose-escalation trial of ivuxolimab. Adults with locally advanced or metastatic head and neck squamous cell, hepatocellular, melanoma or renal cell carcinoma were enrolled in the trial. CD4+ and CD8+ T cells were sorted separately from peripheral blood before TCR sequencing. This clone occurred a few times. This receptor's antigen is unknown. Base-call qualities are not available, and no considerably larger clone is one nucleotide away. Genomic DNA was extracted from sorted cells for sequencing of the TCRbeta CDR3 region. The immunoSEQ Assay was used to sequence the TCRbeta CDR3 regions. TCRdb obtained this table from immuneACCESS and retained in-frame rearrangements with V and J assigned. These tables miss some clones; where compared with another copy, unresolved V genes account for less than half of the shortfall, and the remainder is unexplained. The sample table shows 90,000 or so clones, and more than 85% are seen once. In total, the top ten clones hold 2% to 3% of the sample.

This chain joins TRBV6-6 to TRBJ1-2; the D gene identity is not certain. The specimen comprised CD4+ or CD8+ T cells sorted from blood, sampled in a trial of the OX40 agonist ivuxolimab. This clonotype was obtained from an adult with an advanced solid tumor such as melanoma, head and neck, liver or kidney cancer. This receptor has the CDR3 CASSYSDGPYGYTF. The DNA sequence is TGTGCCAGCAGTTACTCAGACGGGCCCTATGGCTACACCTTC.